These T cell receptor beta chains were read from a single sample in a study of vaccination and CD4 T cells after COVID-19. TCRdb re-derived calls from the PCR reads in MiXCR, one entry per CDR3 protein. Of about 30,000 distinct CDR3 sequences in the sample, roughly 45% were seen once. The sample consisted of CD4+ T cells from blood, taken about 7 months after SARS-CoV-2 vaccination. The origin of the receptors is a human donor who had recovered from COVID-19. Each CDR3 is given with its conserved first and last residue. Fields, in order: V gene, D gene, clone size, J gene, CDR3 DNA, CDR3 protein. The D gene is left open where the match is weak. Only some rows state a clone size, as once, few, many or a class for expanded clones.

v_gene: TRBV4-1
d_gene: NA
abundance: NA
j_gene: TRBJ1-1
CDR3nt: TGCGCCAGCAGCCAAGATTTTGGGGGCCGGACTGAAGCTTTCTTT
CDR3aa: CASSQDFGGRTEAFF

v_gene: TRBV7-2
d_gene: NA
abundance: NA
j_gene: TRBJ2-1
CDR3nt: TGTGCCAGCAGCCCAGACCGGAGCTCCTACAATGAGCAGTTCTTC
CDR3aa: CASSPDRSSYNEQFF

v_gene: TRBV7-9
d_gene: TRBD2
abundance: NA
j_gene: TRBJ2-1
CDR3nt: TGTGCCAGCAGCTTACCCTGGACTAGCGGGAAGGGCAATGAGCAGTTCTTC
CDR3aa: CASSLPWTSGKGNEQFF

v_gene: TRBV6-2/TRBV6-3
d_gene: TRBD2
abundance: NA
j_gene: TRBJ2-3
CDR3nt: TGTGCCAGCAGTTACTCGCTAGCGGGAGCAGATACGCAGTATTTT
CDR3aa: CASSYSLAGADTQYF

v_gene: TRBV11-2
d_gene: NA
abundance: once
j_gene: TRBJ1-5
CDR3nt: TGTGCCAGCAGCTTAGGAGGTGGAGGAACTCGGAGTCAGCCCCAGCATTTT
CDR3aa: CASSLGGGGTRSQPQHF

v_gene: TRBV5-4
d_gene: TRBD1
abundance: few
j_gene: TRBJ2-5
CDR3nt: TGTGCCAGCAGCTTGACGCAGGGGGCGCATGAGACCCAGTACTTC
CDR3aa: CASSLTQGAHETQYF

v_gene: TRBV6-1
d_gene: NA
abundance: NA
j_gene: TRBJ1-2
CDR3nt: TGTGCCAGCAGTGAGAACATCGCCTATGGCTACACCTTC
CDR3aa: CASSENIAYGYTF

v_gene: TRBV20-1
d_gene: NA
abundance: NA
j_gene: TRBJ2-7
CDR3nt: TGCAGTGCTAGAGACTTTCAAGGGACCTCATACGAGCAGTACTTC
CDR3aa: CSARDFQGTSYEQYF

v_gene: TRBV7-3
d_gene: NA
abundance: few
j_gene: TRBJ2-1
CDR3nt: TGTGCCAGCAGCCCCGGAAGGGACGTAAGATTCTTC
CDR3aa: CASSPGRDVRFF

v_gene: TRBV7-2
d_gene: TRBD1
abundance: NA
j_gene: TRBJ1-2
CDR3nt: TGTGCCAGCAGCTTATCCGGGACAGGGGCTAACTATGGCTACACCTTC
CDR3aa: CASSLSGTGANYGYTF

v_gene: TRBV29-1
d_gene: NA
abundance: NA
j_gene: TRBJ1-5
CDR3nt: TGCAGCGCGCCTGACACGAGCGCCAATCAGCCCCAGCATTTT
CDR3aa: CSAPDTSANQPQHF

v_gene: TRBV7-6
d_gene: NA
abundance: NA
j_gene: TRBJ2-7
CDR3nt: TGTGCCAGCAGCTGGGCTACCAGCTCCTACGAGCAGTACTTC
CDR3aa: CASSWATSSYEQYF

v_gene: TRBV29-1
d_gene: TRBD2
abundance: NA
j_gene: TRBJ2-1
CDR3nt: TGCAGCGTTGATGCGGGAGCCTACAATGAGCAGTTCTTC
CDR3aa: CSVDAGAYNEQFF

v_gene: TRBV19
d_gene: TRBD1
abundance: NA
j_gene: TRBJ1-1
CDR3nt: TGTGCCAGTAGTACCGGGACAGGGCACACTGAAGCTTTCTTT
CDR3aa: CASSTGTGHTEAFF

v_gene: TRBV9
d_gene: TRBD2
abundance: NA
j_gene: TRBJ2-7
CDR3nt: TGTGCCAGCAGCCCCTATAGCGGGAGAAACGAGCAGTACTTC
CDR3aa: CASSPYSGRNEQYF

v_gene: TRBV19
d_gene: TRBD2
abundance: NA
j_gene: TRBJ2-7
CDR3nt: TGTGCCAGTAGTTCTTTAGCGGGGACGTTCTACGAGCAGTACTTC
CDR3aa: CASSSLAGTFYEQYF

v_gene: TRBV6-2/TRBV6-3
d_gene: TRBD1
abundance: few
j_gene: TRBJ1-5
CDR3nt: TGTGCCAGCAACACAGGGGGCCAGCCCCAGCATTTT
CDR3aa: CASNTGGQPQHF

v_gene: TRBV28
d_gene: NA
abundance: NA
j_gene: TRBJ2-3
CDR3nt: TGTGCCAGCAGTTTATCACAGGGAAACACAGATACGCAGTATTTT
CDR3aa: CASSLSQGNTDTQYF

v_gene: TRBV18
d_gene: TRBD2
abundance: NA
j_gene: TRBJ2-5
CDR3nt: TGTGCCAGCTCAGACGGTCGGCTAGCGGAGGAGACCCAGTACTTC
CDR3aa: CASSDGRLAEETQYF

v_gene: TRBV24-1
d_gene: NA
abundance: NA
j_gene: TRBJ2-2
CDR3nt: TGTGCCACCAGTGACCGAGGGCCCGGGGAGCTGTTTTTT
CDR3aa: CATSDRGPGELFF

v_gene: TRBV6-1
d_gene: NA
abundance: few
j_gene: TRBJ1-1
CDR3nt: TGTGCCAGCAGCACCCGCGGTGAAGCTTTCTTT
CDR3aa: CASSTRGEAFF

v_gene: TRBV24-1
d_gene: NA
abundance: NA
j_gene: TRBJ1-1
CDR3nt: TGTGCCAGCAGTTCCACAGGGCGGACTGAAGCTTTCTTT
CDR3aa: CASSSTGRTEAFF

v_gene: TRBV20-1
d_gene: TRBD2
abundance: once
j_gene: TRBJ2-3
CDR3nt: TGCAGCTCAACCCCAGATACGGGAGGGTCCCCAGATACGCAGTATTTT
CDR3aa: CSSTPDTGGSPDTQYF

v_gene: TRBV29-1
d_gene: NA
abundance: NA
j_gene: TRBJ2-5
CDR3nt: TGCAGCGTTGAAGATCGGCGAGCTCGGGGGGCAGTGGAGACCCAGTACTTC
CDR3aa: CSVEDRRARGAVETQYF

v_gene: TRBV7-3
d_gene: TRBD2
abundance: once
j_gene: TRBJ2-1
CDR3nt: TGTGCCAGCAGCTTGTCTAGCGGCCTCAATGAGCAGTTCTTC
CDR3aa: CASSLSSGLNEQFF

v_gene: TRBV6-5
d_gene: NA
abundance: few
j_gene: TRBJ2-3
CDR3nt: TGTGCCAGCAGTTACGAAAGAAACACAGATACGCAGTATTTT
CDR3aa: CASSYERNTDTQYF

v_gene: TRBV7-3
d_gene: NA
abundance: NA
j_gene: TRBJ1-6
CDR3nt: TGTGCCAGCAGCTTAAACCCCCAGGCGAGTAATTCACCCCTCCACTTT
CDR3aa: CASSLNPQASNSPLHF

v_gene: TRBV7-2
d_gene: TRBD1
abundance: NA
j_gene: TRBJ2-7
CDR3nt: TGTGCCAGCAGCTTAGACAGGGGGCTCGACGAGCAGTACTTC
CDR3aa: CASSLDRGLDEQYF

v_gene: TRBV4-2
d_gene: NA
abundance: NA
j_gene: TRBJ1-1
CDR3nt: TGTGCCAGCAGCCAAGATCAAGGGGACACTGAAGCTTTCTTT
CDR3aa: CASSQDQGDTEAFF

v_gene: TRBV2
d_gene: TRBD1
abundance: NA
j_gene: TRBJ2-7
CDR3nt: TGTGCCAGCAGGGGGGACAGGGTTAACGAGCAGTACTTC
CDR3aa: CASRGDRVNEQYF

v_gene: TRBV7-8
d_gene: NA
abundance: few
j_gene: TRBJ2-1
CDR3nt: TGTGCCAGCAGCTTAGTACGGGATCCCTACAATGAGCAGTTCTTC
CDR3aa: CASSLVRDPYNEQFF

v_gene: TRBV27
d_gene: NA
abundance: few
j_gene: TRBJ1-1
CDR3nt: TGTGCCGAAAGGCGGGGGAACACTGAAGCTTTCTTT
CDR3aa: CAERRGNTEAFF

v_gene: TRBV20-1
d_gene: NA
abundance: NA
j_gene: TRBJ1-3
CDR3nt: TGCAGTGCTCAGACAGACTCTGGAAACACCATATATTTT
CDR3aa: CSAQTDSGNTIYF

v_gene: TRBV27
d_gene: TRBD2
abundance: few
j_gene: TRBJ2-1
CDR3nt: TGTGCCAGCAGTTTAACTAGCGGCTACAATGAGCAGTTCTTC
CDR3aa: CASSLTSGYNEQFF

v_gene: TRBV28
d_gene: NA
abundance: NA
j_gene: TRBJ2-1
CDR3nt: TGTGCCAGCAGTGCCGGACAGAGGGGAAATGAGCAGTTCTTC
CDR3aa: CASSAGQRGNEQFF

v_gene: TRBV6-2/TRBV6-3
d_gene: NA
abundance: NA
j_gene: TRBJ2-7
CDR3nt: TGTGCCAGCAGTTACTCGGACACCTACGAGCAGTACTTC
CDR3aa: CASSYSDTYEQYF

v_gene: TRBV12-3/TRBV12-4
d_gene: TRBD1
abundance: NA
j_gene: TRBJ2-7
CDR3nt: TGTGCCAGCAGCCGGGGACAGGGAGGCTCCTACGAGCAGTACTTC
CDR3aa: CASSRGQGGSYEQYF

v_gene: TRBV7-9
d_gene: NA
abundance: few
j_gene: TRBJ1-5
CDR3nt: TGTGCCAGCAGCCGCGCAGGGGCCCAGCCCCAGCATTTT
CDR3aa: CASSRAGAQPQHF

v_gene: TRBV27
d_gene: NA
abundance: NA
j_gene: TRBJ1-6
CDR3nt: TGTGCCAGCAGGACCTACATCAGGGGAAGGGATTCACCCCTCCACTTT
CDR3aa: CASRTYIRGRDSPLHF

v_gene: TRBV6-1
d_gene: TRBD1
abundance: NA
j_gene: TRBJ2-7
CDR3nt: TGTGCCAGCAGCGTGACAGGGAGTTACGAGCAGTACTTC
CDR3aa: CASSVTGSYEQYF

v_gene: TRBV20-1
d_gene: NA
abundance: NA
j_gene: TRBJ2-1
CDR3nt: TGCAGTGCTCTCTTACGGAGTCCCTACAATGAGCAGTTCTTC
CDR3aa: CSALLRSPYNEQFF

v_gene: TRBV2
d_gene: NA
abundance: few
j_gene: TRBJ2-2
CDR3nt: TGTGCCAGCCGATGGACACAGAACACCGGGGAGCTGTTTTTT
CDR3aa: CASRWTQNTGELFF

v_gene: TRBV10-3
d_gene: TRBD2
abundance: NA
j_gene: TRBJ2-5
CDR3nt: TGTGCCATCAGTCCACGAGGGATGGACGTTAGCGGGAACATACTTCAAGAGACCCAGTACTTC
CDR3aa: CAISPRGMDVSGNILQETQYF

v_gene: TRBV24-1
d_gene: NA
abundance: NA
j_gene: TRBJ2-3
CDR3nt: TGTGCCACCAGGGAAGGGACGGGCGGCACAGGTACGCAGTATTTT
CDR3aa: CATREGTGGTGTQYF

v_gene: TRBV6-1
d_gene: TRBD2
abundance: NA
j_gene: TRBJ2-1
CDR3nt: TGTGCCAGCTCCGTTACTAGCGGGTTTAACAATGAGCAGTTCTTC
CDR3aa: CASSVTSGFNNEQFF

v_gene: TRBV7-3
d_gene: NA
abundance: few
j_gene: TRBJ2-7
CDR3nt: TGTGCCAGCAGCCCCGCTCCTACTTTGGGCGAGCAGTACTTC
CDR3aa: CASSPAPTLGEQYF

v_gene: TRBV20-1
d_gene: NA
abundance: few
j_gene: TRBJ2-3
CDR3nt: TGCAGTGCTGGACTTGGTCGTTCTCGGGACCCATTCACAGATACGCAGTATTTT
CDR3aa: CSAGLGRSRDPFTDTQYF

v_gene: TRBV20-1
d_gene: TRBD1
abundance: few
j_gene: TRBJ2-1
CDR3nt: TGCAGTGCCCTTACAGCGGGCCGGGACAGGGGTTACAATGAGCAGTTCTTC
CDR3aa: CSALTAGRDRGYNEQFF

v_gene: TRBV28
d_gene: TRBD1
abundance: NA
j_gene: TRBJ1-5
CDR3nt: TGTGCCAGCAGTCTCCCAGGGGGCAGCAATCAGCCCCAGCATTTT
CDR3aa: CASSLPGGSNQPQHF

v_gene: TRBV7-3
d_gene: TRBD2
abundance: few
j_gene: TRBJ2-1
CDR3nt: TGTGCCAGCAGCGCAGGACTAGCGGGAGCCGGGAACAATGAGCAGTTCTTC
CDR3aa: CASSAGLAGAGNNEQFF

v_gene: TRBV28
d_gene: NA
abundance: NA
j_gene: TRBJ2-3
CDR3nt: TGTGCCAGCAGTTCACACGACCTGAATACGCAGTATTTT
CDR3aa: CASSSHDLNTQYF

v_gene: TRBV2
d_gene: NA
abundance: NA
j_gene: TRBJ2-5
CDR3nt: TGTGCCAGCAGTGAACGAACAGGCCAAGAGACCCAGTACTTC
CDR3aa: CASSERTGQETQYF

v_gene: TRBV20-1
d_gene: NA
abundance: few
j_gene: TRBJ1-6
CDR3nt: TGCAGTGCTGTGAGAGACAACTCCTATAATTCACCCCTCCACTTT
CDR3aa: CSAVRDNSYNSPLHF

v_gene: TRBV21-1
d_gene: NA
abundance: few
j_gene: TRBJ2-5
CDR3nt: TGTGCCAGCAGCAAAGCGCTATGGGACGTCAGGACCCAGTACTTC
CDR3aa: CASSKALWDVRTQYF